These T cell receptor beta chains were read from a single sample in a study of CD8 T cells in Susac syndrome. A single record per CDR3 protein comes from TCRdb applying MiXCR to the immunoSEQ multiplex PCR reads. The sample gives roughly 150,000 distinct CDR3 sequences, about 95% of which show up once; about 0.17% is in the top ten. The sequencing input was CD4+ T cells from PBMCs. The source of these receptors is a human donor with Susac syndrome. CDR3s leave out the opening cysteine and the closing phenylalanine or tryptophan.

v_call	j_call	cdr3_aa
TRBV15	TRBJ2-3	ATSRDPTGADTQY
TRBV3-1	TRBJ1-2	ASSQGREGGYT
TRBV14	TRBJ2-5	ASSQDGYASTSTAQY
TRBV9	TRBJ1-2	ASSPAGATNYGYT
TRBV6-5	TRBJ2-6	ASSYSPGVGANVLT
TRBV10-2	TRBJ2-5	ASSERASRETQY
TRBV10-3	TRBJ2-3	AIRASGGTDTQY
TRBV7-2	TRBJ2-5	ASSLTPAETQY
TRBV4-1	TRBJ2-5	ASSSRTSRQETQY
TRBV3-1	TRBJ2-7	ASSRGGNEQY
TRBV6-5	TRBJ2-7	ASSYGQGWTEVGEQY
TRBV20-1	TRBJ1-6	SARGGGTGWNSPLH
TRBV14	TRBJ1-1	ASSPGRDAF
TRBV14	TRBJ2-2	ASSPDQAGELF
TRBV9	TRBJ2-3	ASSVAAGTVTDTQY
TRBV15	TRBJ2-7	ATSSGGLYEQY
TRBV20-1	TRBJ1-1	SARVWNQIAF
TRBV7-2	TRBJ1-1	ASSLGGGRDTEAF
TRBV15	TRBJ1-2	ATSRDQGEQGNYGYT
TRBV9	TRBJ2-3	ASSPRWGTDTQY